Presented here are 26 T cell receptor beta chains from one specimen sequenced in a study of T cells in Graves' hyperthyroidism and ophthalmopathy. Authors of the study amplified TCR beta CDR3 regions from RNA transcripts. A first-round RT-PCR of the TCR CDR3 used the HTBI primer set. TCRdb fed the multiplex PCR reads into MiXCR, producing one record per CDR3 protein. This table holds approximately 300,000 distinct CDR3 sequences, around 15% found once. Sequenced sample: blood. These receptors were collected from a woman aged 55 to 70 with Graves' ophthalmopathy.

This clonotype was observed at least ten times. The rearrangement joins TRBV7-2 to TRBJ2-2; D gene unclear. CDR1 is SGHTA and CDR2 is FQGNSA in the germline V gene. V was cut by 3 bases and J by 7 bases, with 9 bases left in between. This CDR3 is 13 amino acids long. CDR3 sequence: CASSLYEYGELFF. The CDR3 coding sequence is TGTGCCAGCAGCTTGTACGAATACGGGGAGCTGTTTTTT.

This clonotype was counted between two and nine times. The chain couples TRBV18 to TRBJ2-3; 8 bases match TRBD1. The CDR3 is 15 residues long. V lost 5 bases to trimming and J lost 1 base; unmatched junction nucleotides: 5. Per germline, CDR1 KGHSH and CDR2 LQKENI. This CDR3 reads CASSSQGAGTDTQYF. The CDR3, as DNA: TGTGCCAGCTCATCTCAGGGGGCTGGCACAGATACGCAGTATTTT.

V usage is TRBV7-8 and J usage is TRBJ1-4; TRBD1 matches at 8 bases. J lost 7 bases, V lost 3 bases, and 10 bases had no gene match. The CDR3 is 16 residues long. Germline loops: CDR1 SGHVS, CDR2 FQNEAQ. The CDR3 DNA is TGTGCCAGCAGCTTGACCCCGGGACAGGCGGTTGAAAAACTGTTTTTT. It is translated as CASSLTPGQAVEKLFF.

This clonotype was seen repeatedly, ten times or more. V is TRBV5-1 and J is TRBJ2-5; perhaps D is TRBD1 or TRBD2 (5 bases each). The CDR3 sequence is 14 residues long. Trimming cost V 4 bases and J 7 bases, with 17 bases left between them. Germline CDR1 and CDR2: SGHRS and YFSETQ. CDR3 residues: CASSQTLGRGTQYF. CDR3 coding DNA: TGCGCCAGCAGCCAAACCCTGGGACGGGGGACCCAGTACTTC.

This clonotype was seen a handful of times. For the CDR3, the DNA is TGCAGTGCCTACGGGACCGGTTCTGGAAACACCATATATTTT. Amino acid sequence: CSAYGTGSGNTIYF. The chain joins TRBV20-1 to TRBJ1-3, with D perhaps matching TRBD1 (5 bases). The CDR3 extends over 14 amino acids. Trimming cost V 6 bases and J 1 base, with 13 bases left between them. Germline V gene sequence: CDR1 DFQATT, CDR2 SNEGSKA (reference sequence).

Only a few counts were recorded for this clonotype. The V and J genes are TRBV5-6 and TRBJ2-7; TRBD1 might be the D (6 bases). Trimming took off 4 bases at V and 2 bases at J, with 19 bases between the two ends. Germline assignment: CDR1 SGHDT and CDR2 YYEEEE. The CDR3 loop spans 16 amino acids. CDR3 nucleotide sequence: TGTGCCAGCAGCCTATGGCAGGGGACGGCAACCTACGAGCAGTACTTC. Translation: CASSLWQGTATYEQYF. Full variable domain (remainder filled in from reference TRBV5-6 and TRBJ2-7): DAGVTQSPTHLIKTRGQQVTLRCSPKSGHDTVSWYQQALGQGPQFIFQYYEEEERQRGNFPDRFSGHQFPNYSSELNVNALLLGDSALYLCASSLWQGTATYEQYFGPGTRLTVT.

This sequence joins TRBV7-4 and TRBJ1-2; weak D call: TRBD1 (5 bases). Germline V gene data show CDR1 as SGHVT and CDR2 as SQSDAQ. CDR3 size: 14 residues. Trimming took 5 bases from V and 3 from J, leaving 13 bases between them. The CDR3 loop reads CASSPPGLYYGYTF. As DNA, the CDR3 is TGTGCCAGCAGCCCCCCGGGGCTTTACTATGGCTACACCTTC.

This clonotype has at least ten counts. This rearrangement joins TRBV12-3 or TRBV12-4 to TRBJ1-3, with no clear D. V lost 7 bases, J lost 0 bases, and 10 bases lay in between. The CDR3 spans 14 residues. This chain's CDR3 is CASNLDNSGNTIYF. The CDR3 DNA reads as TGTGCCAGCAACCTAGACAACTCTGGAAACACCATATATTTT.

At least ten counts were recorded for this clonotype. This chain links TRBV6-2 or TRBV6-3 with TRBJ2-1, with D perhaps given as TRBD1 or TRBD2 (5 bases each). V dropped 6 bases and J dropped 7 bases, with 16 bases sitting between them. This CDR3 comprises 14 residues. The germline gives CDR1 MNHEY, CDR2 SVGEGT. In nucleotides, the CDR3 is TGTGCCAGCAGAACCGGGAAGGGGAGAAATGAGCAGTTCTTC. Protein sequence: CASRTGKGRNEQFF.

The chain uses TRBV6-2 or TRBV6-3 and TRBJ2-2; 11 bases fit TRBD2. V was pared by 8 bases and J by 5 bases, with 10 bases of the junction left unmatched. This CDR3 comprises 16 residues. CDR1 and CDR2 (germline): MNHEY, SVGEGT. This chain's CDR3 is CASHGTSGKRTGELFF. The CDR3 DNA reads as TGTGCCAGCCACGGGACTAGCGGCAAAAGGACCGGGGAGCTGTTTTTT.

Many counts were recorded for this clonotype. The chain employs TRBV4-3 and TRBJ1-6; D call uncertain. This CDR3 has 13 amino acids. CDR1 and CDR2 from the germline V gene are LGHNA and YSLEER. V lost 5 bases and J 10 bases, leaving 12 bases between the germline ends. The CDR3: CASSKSDVSPLHF. CDR3 nucleotide sequence: TGCGCCAGCAGCAAATCGGACGTATCACCCCTCCACTTT.

The V gene is TRBV5-4, the J gene TRBJ1-2; 7 positions agree with TRBD1. V shed 4 bases and J 8 bases; nucleotides not matched to a gene: 11. Germline V gene data show CDR1 as SGHNT and CDR2 as YYREEE (reference sequence). This CDR3 spans 14 amino acids. The CDR3 DNA reads as TGTGCCAGCAGCCCCCGGGACAGCAGCTGGGGCTACACCTTC. It yields the protein CASSPRDSSWGYTF.

There are a few counts of this clonotype. This chain links TRBV29-1 with TRBJ1-2; TRBD1 is a possible D gene (5 bases). The CDR3 has 10 amino acids. CDR1 and CDR2 from the germline V gene are SQVTM and ANQGSEA. Trimming removed 6 bases from V and 6 bases from J, with 8 bases in between. As DNA, the CDR3 is TGCAGCGTCGGAGGGGATGGCTACACCTTC. Protein sequence: CSVGGDGYTF.

The rearrangement uses TRBV7-2 and TRBJ1-4; D may be TRBD1 (5 bases). The germline gives CDR1 SGHTA, CDR2 FQGNSA. The CDR3 is 14 amino acids. V lost 6 bases, J lost 8 bases, and 16 bases lay in between. This chain's CDR3 is CASSRGRENEKLFF. Written as DNA, the CDR3 is TGTGCCAGCAGTCGGGGCAGGGAGAACGAAAAACTGTTTTTT.

The chain links TRBV18 to TRBJ1-5, with D tentatively TRBD1 (6 bases). Deletions cut 2 bases from V and 8 bases from J, with 13 bases between. The CDR3 covers 14 residues. From germline, CDR1 is KGHSH and CDR2 LQKENI. This CDR3 is CASSPRGAKEPQHF. CDR3 sequence (DNA): TGTGCCAGCTCACCAAGGGGGGCGAAGGAGCCCCAGCATTTT.

Turning to this clonotype: A much larger clone differs by one base, so this may be a read error. The rearrangement uses TRBV7-3 and TRBJ2-3; TRBD2 matches 9 bases. Germline CDR1 SGHTA, CDR2 FQGTGA. The CDR3 covers 17 residues. The CDR3 sequence is CASSLTGLAGTTNTQYF. Written as DNA, the CDR3 is TGTGCCAGCAGCTTAACGGGGCTAGCGGGAACCACAAATACGCAGTATTTT.

This clonotype was seen many times. The chain employs TRBV10-3 and TRBJ2-7; D is perhaps TRBD2 (7 bases). Looked up from germline, CDR1 is ENHRY and CDR2 is SYGVKD. The CDR3 contains 12 residues. The ends were cut back, 3 bases at V and 5 bases at J, with 8 bases in the middle. Here the CDR3 DNA reads TGTGCCATCAGTGAAGGGGGGGACGAGCAGTACTTC. Translation: CAISEGGDEQYF.

V gene TRBV6-1 combines with J gene TRBJ2-3; 11 bases match TRBD1. The germline V gene has CDR1 MNHNS and CDR2 SASEGT. The CDR3 has 17 residues. Trimming at V came to 6 bases and at J to 0 bases, leaving 8 bases not matched to a gene. The CDR3 here is CASSPGQGAGSTDTQYF. CDR3 coding DNA: TGTGCCAGCAGCCCCGGACAGGGGGCGGGTAGCACAGATACGCAGTATTTT.

Many counts were recorded for this clonotype. The chain has TRBV20-1 and TRBJ1-1; maybe TRBD1 (5 bases). CDR3 length: 13 residues. Germline V gene data show CDR1 as DFQATT and CDR2 as SNEGSKA (reference sequence). V lost 5 bases, J lost 4 bases, and 14 bases lay in between. CDR3 amino acids: CSAGTSGSTEAFF. As DNA, the CDR3 is TGCAGTGCTGGGACCTCAGGGAGCACTGAAGCTTTCTTT.

V and J are TRBV20-1 and TRBJ2-7, with no clear D. V shed 2 bases and J shed 0 bases, with 8 bases lying between them. Germline lookup yields CDR1 DFQATT and CDR2 SNEGSKA (reference sequence). The CDR3 is made up of 13 amino acids. The CDR3 DNA reads as TGCAGTGCTAGATCAGGCCACTCCTACGAGCAGTACTTC. Protein sequence: CSARSGHSYEQYF.

The rearrangement links TRBV12-3 or TRBV12-4 to TRBJ1-1; 7 positions agree with TRBD1. CDR3 length equals 14 residues. V shed 5 bases and J 1 base; nucleotides not matched to a gene: 4. CDR3 in DNA: TGTGCCAGCAGTGAGGGGGCTCGGAACACTGAAGCTTTCTTT. Its protein product is CASSEGARNTEAFF.

This clonotype was seen repeatedly, ten times or more. The rearrangement joins TRBV6-5 to TRBJ1-2; D ambiguous. Trimming removed 2 bases at V and 1 base at J, with 14 bases between. Germline V gene data show CDR1 as MNHEY and CDR2 as SVGAGI. The CDR3 has 16 residues. The CDR3 DNA follows: TGTGCCAGCAGTTACAGGCCAAAAGCTGTTAACTATGGCTACACCTTC. Residues: CASSYRPKAVNYGYTF.

This clonotype was recorded at least ten times. The rearrangement joins TRBV30 to TRBJ2-3; D is possibly TRBD2 (5 bases). Between the trimmed V and J ends, which lost 2 bases and 0 bases, there was a span of 9 bases. The CDR3 extends over 14 amino acids. Germline CDR1 GTSNPN, CDR2 SVGIG (reference sequence). DNA for the CDR3: TGTGCCTGGAGTTGGACGGGAAGCACAGATACGCAGTATTTT. This encodes CAWSWTGSTDTQYF.

This chain joins TRBV9 and TRBJ2-1; possibly TRBD2 for D (6 bases). This CDR3 comprises 14 residues. V gave up 0 bases and J gave up 8 bases, with 12 bases separating them. The germline gives CDR1 SGDLS, CDR2 YYNGEE. The CDR3 sequence: CASSVGGVGDEQFF. In DNA, the CDR3 is TGTGCCAGCAGCGTAGGGGGGGTGGGGGATGAGCAGTTCTTC.

There are many counts of this clonotype. The chain uses TRBV5-1 and TRBJ1-1; D unresolved. The V end lost 1 base, the J end lost 3 bases, and 10 bases lay between the germline ends. The CDR3 spans 14 residues. Germline values: CDR1 SGHRS, CDR2 YFSETQ. CDR3 sequence reads: CASSLSGWDTEAFF. The CDR3 nucleotides are TGCGCCAGCAGCTTGTCCGGGTGGGACACTGAAGCTTTCTTT.

A note on this clonotype: A read error may produce the germline difference seen at one junction end. The gene calls are TRBV6-1 and TRBJ1-2; D is ambiguous. This CDR3 contains 12 residues. Germline values: CDR1 MNHNS, CDR2 SASEGT. The CDR3 DNA reads TGTACCAGCGCCCGGGCCAACTATGGCTACACCTTC. This codes for CTSARANYGYTF.